The sample holds one count of the clone carrying this TCR beta chain. Its antigen remains unidentified. The sample is drawn from a study of spatial heterogeneity in lung cancer. Study at large: Detection of beta-chain sequences consistently exceeded that of alpha-chain sequences. Raw sequencing reads included, on average, more than 9.5 appearances of each unique TCR and UMI combination.

Germline assignment: CDR1 SSHAT and CDR2 FNYEAQ (reference sequence). V lost 5 bases, J lost 5 bases, and 15 bases lay in between. The CDR3 contains 15 residues. Study-wide results and limits: Ubiquitous expanded tumor TCRs were observed in blood more at resection than follow-up.

Noted time point: sample taken at primary tumor resection. Whole RNA was taken from tumor, nontumor lung or frozen PBMC; it was then sequenced unsorted. All TCR cDNA molecules were individually tagged with a unique molecular identifier. TCRdb reprocessed the 5' RACE reads via MiXCR and lists one record per CDR3 protein. The sample comprises almost 75,000 distinct CDR3 sequences, roughly 14% of which are singletons, and roughly 6.9% rests with the top ten. The sequences come from PBMCs, collected at surgery. The sequence was obtained from a male donor with early-stage non-small cell lung cancer. This rearrangement joins TRBV7-7 to TRBJ2-2; TRBD1 is a possible D gene (5 bases). The CDR3 region is CASSQQGLGTGELFF. The CDR3 DNA is TGTGCCAGCAGCCAGCAGGGCCTGGGGACCGGGGAGCTGTTTTTT.